This T cell receptor beta chain came from a study of regulatory T cells in long-lasting Graves disease. Study-level results: More public clonotypes were shared by persistent patients (about 2,700) than by new patients (around 990). Under persistent disease, TRBV28, TRBJ1-2 and TRBJ2-5 were used preferentially.

The germline V gene has CDR1 SGHVS and CDR2 FQNEAQ. Trimming pared 4 bases from V and 1 base from J, leaving 20 bases between. This CDR3 region has 17 residues. Many counts were recorded for this clonotype. Its antigen is unidentified. Time point of the sample: newly diagnosed GD, antithyroid drugs for less than 3 months. Construction of the TCR library relied on RNA isolated from PBMCs. The authors built TCR beta libraries using iRepertoire HTBI primers and Arm-PCR of CDR3 regions. TCRdb re-derived calls from the multiplex PCR reads in MiXCR, one entry per CDR3 protein. The sample lists 410,000 or so distinct CDR3 sequences; about 15% were seen once. These data were also reused for a study on T cells in Graves' hyperthyroidism and ophthalmopathy. From that second work: The blood repertoire included most of the expanded thyroid clonotypes above 0.001. Stable hyperthyroidism was separated from ophthalmopathy by a model based on 13 V-J features.

This sequence joins TRBV7-8 and TRBJ2-7, with a tentative D call TRBD2 (5 bases). This specimen was peripheral blood mononuclear cells (PBMCs), taken at new diagnosis, from a patient treated with antithyroid drugs. The receptor comes from a woman aged 25-40 years with Graves disease. The CDR3 nucleotides are TGTGCCAGCAGCTCCGCGTTTGGGGTGTTAGCGTCCTACGAGCAGTACTTC. Translating it yields CASSSAFGVLASYEQYF.